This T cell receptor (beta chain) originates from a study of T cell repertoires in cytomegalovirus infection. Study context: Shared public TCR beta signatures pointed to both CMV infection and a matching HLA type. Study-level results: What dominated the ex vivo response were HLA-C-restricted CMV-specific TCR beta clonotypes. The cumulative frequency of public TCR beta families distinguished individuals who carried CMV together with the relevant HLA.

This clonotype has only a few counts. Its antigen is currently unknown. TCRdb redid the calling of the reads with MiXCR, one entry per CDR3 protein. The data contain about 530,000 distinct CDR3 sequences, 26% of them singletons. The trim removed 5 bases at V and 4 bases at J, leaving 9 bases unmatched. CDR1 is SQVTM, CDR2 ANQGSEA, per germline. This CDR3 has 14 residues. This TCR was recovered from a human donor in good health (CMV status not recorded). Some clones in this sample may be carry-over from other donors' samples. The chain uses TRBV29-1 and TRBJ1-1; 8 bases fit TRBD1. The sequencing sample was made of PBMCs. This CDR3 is CSVSLGQGGTEAFF. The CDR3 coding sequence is TGCAGCGTTTCCCTCGGACAGGGAGGCACTGAAGCTTTCTTT.